This section outlines one TCR beta chain sequence together with its context. The specificity of this receptor is unknown. Within one base of it there is no much larger clone, and no base qualities were kept. CDR1 and CDR2 are drawn from the germline V gene (reference sequence): LNHNV, YYDKDF. CDR3 length: 16 amino acids, cysteine to phenylalanine. Of the read, only the CDR3 DNA is kept; its 48 bases are in frame from base 1. At the junction V is shortened by 0 bases and J by 4 bases; bases outside the gene matches: 6. This sample was sequenced with an Illumina NovaSeq 6000. Using 5'RACE with constant-segment primers, TCRalpha and TCRbeta cDNA libraries were constructed, with sample barcodes and unique molecular identifiers added in the process. RNA was extracted from every sample with Trizol reagent. Libraries were amplified in two PCR steps, with a second sample barcode and Illumina TruSeq adapters added in the second step. Libraries were sequenced on an Illumina NovaSeq with 2 x 150 bp paired-end reads. The authors' analysis ran thus. Demultiplexing of reads and collapsing into UMI-guided consensus sequences were performed with migec v1.2.7. Using mixcr v2.1.11, UMI consensuses were aligned to TRA and TRB V and J templates and then assembled into clonotypes. A clonotype was counted as expanded or contracted only if both edgeR and NoisET called the change significant, with noise models trained on biological replicates. For edgeR calls, the cutoffs were a false discovery rate-adjusted p below 0.01 and a log2 fold-change threshold of 1. PCA with hierarchical clustering of max-normalized trajectories of the 1000 most abundant clonotypes was used as exploratory dynamics analysis. Each responding clone was given a CD4 or CD8 phenotype based on the CD4+ and CD8+ repertoires, which had been sequenced separately. The public reads were run again by TCRdb, first through fastp at Q25 and then through MiXCR, and only productive beta chains were kept. CDR3 protein duplicates are merged, each entry listing the most common genes and DNA. In this record, the V and J calls reflect TCRdb's handling and not the investigators' own analysis. The sample table records 450,000 to 700,000 distinct CDR3 sequences; approximately 19% of these occur just once. In total, the top ten clones hold about 11% of the sample.

Ficoll-Paque density gradient centrifugation was the method used to isolate PBMCs. The data stem from a study of T-cell memory formation after mild COVID-19 (dated by TCRdb to the early 2020s). Regarding the research as a whole: Most TCR sequence clusters were specific to one of the two donors. T-cell clones expanding and contracting after mild COVID-19 in two donors were tracked by longitudinal TCRalpha and TCRbeta repertoire sequencing. The cohort was made up of two young adult volunteers, one female and one male, who were previously healthy.

The full study reports these points: Clones that contracted from day 15 to 85 showed balanced CD4/CD8 phenotypes, whereas a second wave of clones that expanded from day 15 to 37 leaned towards CD4+. Whether the second-wave clones peaking on day 37 were SARS-CoV-2 specific was not confirmed. Some responding clones were detected in pre-infection memory, suggesting pre-existing cross-reactive memory T cells joined the SARS-CoV-2 response. Contracting CD4+ clones appeared mostly in the CM and EM memory subsets, whereas CD8+ clones were enriched in EMRA. The study covered only a couple of mild cases, and larger cohorts including severe cases with pre-infection samples were considered necessary.

This TCR derives from an adult woman who had mild COVID-19 (a few samples of this study predate the infection). The sample titles of this study are shuffled in the database, so cell type and time point are left out; the donor was told from shared clones. Sequenced: PBMCs or a T cell subset sorted from them (not recorded which). The chain is made from TRBV15 and TRBJ1-2; 9 central nucleotides agree with TRBD1. The DNA sequence is given as TGTGCCACCAGCAGAGATCCGGGACAGGGTGGCTATGGCTACACCTTC. Protein translation: CATSRDPGQGGYGYTF.